This entry features one TCR beta chain sequence. Germline V gene data show CDR1 as MDHEN and CDR2 as SYDVKM. The CDR3 is made up of 15 amino acids. Trimming shortened V by 4 bases and J by 4 bases, and 17 bases separated the two germline ends. These data belong to a study of cytomegalovirus exposure and HLA in healthy donors. This PCR relied on a set of 60 Vbeta primers and 13 Jbeta primers. Clones were read by immunoSEQ multiplex PCR, and TCRdb kept only the in-frame ones, dropping some. Of around 190,000 clones listed, around 77% are singletons. Sequencing was carried out using PBMCs. The J gene is TRBJ2-7, the V gene TRBV28, with D possibly TRBD1 on 6 matching bases. This sequence originates from a woman between 18 and 30 years old in good health and CMV-seronegative. CDR3 region: CASSSGTQYRYEQYF. CDR3 nucleotide sequence: TGTGCCAGCAGTTCCGGGACACAGTATCGGTACGAGCAGTACTTC.